The subject of this entry is one T cell receptor beta chain. The sample is drawn from a study of blood T cell repertoires in COVID-19. Study context: From the United States, Italy and Spain came samples of acute and convalescent COVID-19. PBMCs, B-cell-depleted T cells, or T cells provided the cDNA or gDNA that made up the material.

This CDR3 is built from 18 residues. The V gene end was trimmed by 3 bases and the J gene end by 0 bases; junction bases not matched to a gene: 7. The germline CDR1 and CDR2 sequences are LNHNV and YYDKDF (reference sequence). Original processing notes: Amplifying reference gene primers gave estimates of nucleated cell counts. Produced via immunoSEQ multiplex PCR; TCRdb's table is partial and in-frame only. The D gene and trimming were derived from the DNA, and the V and J assignments and clone size from that table. The sample shows some 670,000 clones, 85% to 90% of them seen only once. The sample taken for sequencing was peripheral blood. The V gene is TRBV15, the J gene TRBJ2-6, with 8 positions matching TRBD1. The clonotype originates from a woman aged 18-35 years with acute or convalescent COVID-19. In DNA form, the CDR3 reads TGTGCCACCAGCAGTCTGGACAGGGTTTACTCTGGGGCCAACGTCCTGACTTTC. Translating gives CATSSLDRVYSGANVLTF.